The rows below give T cell receptor beta chains drawn from one sample of a study of OX40 agonist ivuxolimab in advanced cancers. Method: immunoSEQ multiplex PCR; TCRdb's copy keeps in-frame clones and lacks some. The sample records over 65,000 clones, nearly 90% being singletons. The sequences come from CD4+ or CD8+ T cells sorted from blood, collected in a trial of the OX40 agonist ivuxolimab. The receptors originated from an adult with an advanced solid tumor such as melanoma, head and neck, liver or kidney cancer. The CDR3 runs from the conserved cysteine through the conserved F or W. The order of the fields is J gene, CDR3 length, V gene, clone size, D gene, CDR3 protein, CDR3 DNA. D genes are given only for firm matches. The listing skips clone size in some rows; elsewhere it reads once, few, many or a size class.

>TRBJ1-1|12|TRBV2|.|.
CASQRQTTEAFF
TGTGCCAGCCAAAGACAAACAACTGAAGCTTTCTTT
>TRBJ2-5|16|TRBV7-2|once|TRBD2
CASSLSWGGKQETQYF
TGTGCCAGCAGCTTATCTTGGGGGGGGAAACAAGAGACCCAGTACTTC
>TRBJ2-7|14|TRBV11-2|.|.
CASSGIRQGYEQYF
TGTGCCAGCAGCGGCATACGGCAGGGCTACGAGCAGTACTTC
>TRBJ2-1|16|TRBV5-8|.|TRBD1
CASRFPDRGAYNEQFF
TGTGCCAGCAGATTCCCGGACAGGGGCGCCTACAATGAGCAGTTCTTC
>TRBJ2-2|15|TRBV6-5|.|TRBD1
CASRRQGVNTGELFF
TGTGCCAGCAGAAGACAGGGGGTTAACACCGGGGAGCTGTTTTTT
>TRBJ2-1|18|TRBV19|.|TRBD2
CASSLRGRAVKAYNEQFF
TGTGCCAGTAGTTTGCGCGGGAGGGCCGTGAAAGCCTACAATGAGCAGTTCTTC
>TRBJ1-5|15|TRBV19|.|.
CASSTFRGGGQPQHF
TGTGCCAGTAGTACATTTCGGGGAGGGGGTCAGCCCCAGCATTTT
>TRBJ2-1|16|TRBV21-1|.|.
CASSGMSGKGYNEQFF
TGTGCCAGCAGCGGCATGAGCGGGAAGGGCTACAATGAGCAGTTCTTC
>TRBJ2-5|15|TRBV5-4|.|TRBD1
CASSFYTGGQETQYF
TGTGCCAGCAGCTTTTATACAGGGGGCCAGGAGACCCAGTACTTC
>TRBJ2-2|15|TRBV11-2|.|.
CASRRDPLNTGELFF
TGTGCCAGCAGGAGAGACCCCCTTAACACCGGGGAGCTGTTTTTT
>TRBJ1-5|19|TRBV6-9|.|TRBD1
CASSYWERSGQGATEPQHF
TGTGCCAGCAGTTATTGGGAACGATCGGGACAGGGGGCAACTGAGCCCCAGCATTTT
>TRBJ2-3|12|TRBV7-3|.|.
CASSLGVDTQYF
TGTGCCAGCAGCTTAGGAGTAGATACGCAGTATTTT
>TRBJ2-7|13|TRBV6-5|.|.
CASRETGTYEQYF
TGTGCCAGCAGGGAGACAGGAACCTACGAGCAGTACTTC
>TRBJ2-5|15|TRBV18|.|TRBD2
CASSPQASGQGTQYF
TGTGCCAGCTCACCACAAGCTAGCGGACAAGGGACCCAGTACTTC
>TRBJ2-7|14|TRBV15|.|TRBD1
CATSSWDRGYEQYF
TGTGCCACCAGCAGCTGGGACAGGGGCTACGAGCAGTACTTC
>TRBJ2-7|17|TRBV19|.|TRBD2
CASSPRTTLAGSYEQYF
TGTGCCAGTAGTCCGAGGACCACTCTAGCGGGGTCCTACGAGCAGTACTTC
>TRBJ2-1|14|TRBV18|once|TRBD2
CASFQGGSYNEQFF
TGTGCCAGCTTTCAGGGAGGGTCCTACAATGAGCAGTTCTTC